This T cell receptor beta chain was sequenced for a study of CD8 T cell repertoires and HIV-1 epitope variants. To note about this clone: Its antigen remains unidentified.

CDR3 length: 13 amino acids. Between the trimmed V and J ends, which lost 5 bases and 8 bases, there was a span of 13 bases. CDR1 is PRHDT, CDR2 FYEKMQ, per germline (reference sequence). The method was immunoSEQ multiplex PCR; TCRdb's version includes in-frame clones alone and lacks a portion of them. Of around 5,000 clones listed, about two thirds are singletons. The sample comprised cultured CD8+ T cells derived from PBMCs. V and J are TRBV13 and TRBJ2-1; maybe TRBD2 (5 bases). This receptor was taken from a male donor with HIV. In DNA, the CDR3 is TGTGCCAGCAGCCTCAGTCTTAGCGATGAGCAGTTCTTC. Its translation: CASSLSLSDEQFF.